This T cell receptor (beta chain) stems from a study of blood T cells in healthy people across ages (dated by TCRdb to 2014 to 2015). Some background on the complete study: In model experiments, template switching captured about one uniquely barcoded TCR beta cDNA molecule for every two T cells. The study measured age-related changes in TCR beta repertoire diversity using deep sequencing normalized with unique cDNA molecular identifiers. Donors were grouped into four age groups: young (average approximately 15 years), middle-aged (39), aged (roughly 62) and long-lived (roughly 80). Donors of different ages were randomly distributed across sequencing lanes to avoid experimental bias. Two additional independent replicas of 1 million unique cDNA reads from the same blood draw were analyzed for two donors (one aged 18 to 30 and one aged 80 or older). The paper's findings and limits, for the study overall: Compared with the aged group, more naive CD4+ T cells, fewer expanded clones and increased TCR diversity were shown by the long-lived group, suggesting age selection. Estimates of total diversity based on one million sequenced T cells were considered lower bounds and underestimates. Because profiling used bulk unsorted PBMCs, naive and antigen-experienced compartments could not be compared conclusively. As age increased, observed TCR beta diversity per million T cells dropped in a roughly linear way, and a significant reduction was already evident by age about 36. There was a strong correlation between observed TCR beta diversity and the percentage of naive T cells measured by flow cytometry. Because the CMV infection status of the donors was unknown, age-related changes in expanded clonotypes may potentially have been confounded.

Library creation used 5' RACE. Sequenced on an Illumina HiSeq 2500. A second PCR of about 6 to 12 cycles was performed with a sample-barcoded 5' primer and a J-beta primer mix. A template-switch 5' adaptor carrying 12 random nucleotides introduced a unique molecular identifier onto each TCR beta cDNA molecule. Each sample yielded at least 2.5 million CDR3-containing paired-end reads. The Mint cDNA synthesis kit, primed by a TRBC-specific oligonucleotide, was used to synthesize first-strand cDNA from all RNA. Following uracil-DNA glycosylase treatment, all cDNA underwent a first 18-cycle PCR with the universal primers M1SS and BC2_uni_R. The authors' pipeline ran thus. Each sample was normalized by randomly selecting 1 million high-quality reads, each carrying a distinct molecular identifier. Instead of being binned into consensus sequences, reads with shared molecular identifiers were discarded. MiTCR, run with a Q25 quality threshold and the strictest error-elimination algorithm, handled CDR3 identification, clonotype clustering and error correction. Lower-bound total TCR beta diversity was estimated with a nonparametric unseen species model using Euler transformation. TCRdb passed the public sequencing reads through fastp at Q25 and MiXCR, retaining productive beta sequences. One record per CDR3 amino acid sequence lists the most common genes and DNA. These V and J calls are TCRdb output, not the study's own analysis. Here the sample has around 1,500,000 distinct CDR3 sequences; around 39% occur a single time. The ten largest clones add up to 7% to 9.5% of the sample.

Points on this clonotype: No antigen is known for it. Per-base qualities were not stored, and no clone one base away is much larger.

The donors were roughly 39 Caucasian individuals from Russia, aged roughly 6 to 90 years, who were systemically healthy. Each donor gave around 9.8 milliliters of peripheral blood, collected into EDTA-treated Vacutainer tubes. Ficoll-Paque density-gradient centrifugation was used to isolate PBMCs, with at least 6.5 million per sample. Trizol reagent was used to extract total RNA from the PBMCs, yielding at least 5.5 micrograms per sample. For every donor, an aliquot of PBMCs went through flow cytometry to measure the percentages of naive CD45RAhigh/CD27high T cells. The receptor comes from a woman younger than 35 in good health. Sequenced input: blood.

For the CDR3, the sequence is CASRLVPISYNEQFF. The sequence in DNA is TGTGCCAGCAGGCTCGTTCCGATCTCCTACAATGAGCAGTTCTTC. The chain links TRBV12-3 or TRBV12-4 with TRBJ2-1, with an unclear D gene assignment. The CDR3 goes from the cysteine to the phenylalanine over 15 residues. The entry retains the CDR3 DNA only, 45 bases that are in frame from base 1. The V end loses 6 bases and the J end loses 0 bases, and a stretch of 12 bases separates them.